One and the same sample provided the 24 T cell receptor beta chains below, sequenced in a study of shared clonotypes between healthy human individuals. TCRdb keeps only in-frame clones here, not all; method: immunoSEQ multiplex PCR. Among hundreds of thousands of clones listed, more than 85% were seen once. Terminally differentiated effector memory CD45RA+ cells were left out of the naive CD8 fraction, which was CD45RO-negative and positively selected for CCR7. Specimen: naive CD8+ T cells sorted from blood. All receptors derive from a man aged 25 to 40 in good health.

This chain links TRBV27 with TRBJ2-7; tentatively, D is TRBD2 (6 bases). CDR1 and CDR2 from the germline V gene are MNHEY and SMNVEV (reference sequence). The CDR3 is made up of 14 amino acids. V lost 5 bases and J lost 2, with 13 bases in between. The CDR3 region is CASSPREAPYEQYF. The CDR3 nucleotides are TGTGCCAGCAGTCCAAGGGAGGCCCCCTACGAGCAGTACTTC.

The V gene is TRBV6-5, the J gene TRBJ2-7; 9 positions agree with TRBD1. J was trimmed by 5 bases and V by 10 bases; bases with no gene match: 6. This CDR3 region has 12 residues. Germline V gene sequence: CDR1 MNHEY, CDR2 SVGAGI. The CDR3 sequence is CATRDRVHEQYF. The CDR3 DNA follows: TGTGCCACCAGGGACAGGGTTCACGAGCAGTACTTC.

The chain employs TRBV7-9 and TRBJ2-7; D perhaps matches TRBD1 (5 bases). V was clipped by 4 bases and J by 7 bases, with 17 bases between them. The CDR3 has 14 amino acids. The germline V gene encodes CDR1 SEHNR and CDR2 FQNEAQ (reference sequence). As DNA, the CDR3 is TGTGCCAGCAGCTCACAGGAGAGCCTAGGAGAGCAGTACTTC. Residues: CASSSQESLGEQYF.

The chain recombines TRBV6-5 with TRBJ2-1; 8 bases are shared with TRBD2. CDR3 length: 15 amino acids. With V trimmed by 4 bases and J by 7 bases, 9 bases remained unmatched. Germline V CDR1 and CDR2: MNHEY, SVGAGI. The CDR3 is CASSSDGAGVNEQFF. Written as DNA, the CDR3 is TGTGCCAGCAGTTCCGATGGAGCGGGAGTTAATGAGCAGTTCTTC.

This clone has just one count. The chain has TRBV9 and TRBJ1-5; possibly TRBD1 for D (5 bases). The CDR3 is 14 amino acids. Between the trimmed V and J ends, which lost 4 bases and 7 bases, there was a span of 15 bases. Germline V gene sequence: CDR1 SGDLS, CDR2 YYNGEE. The CDR3 sequence: CASSPHGGLQPQHF. In DNA form, the CDR3 reads TGTGCCAGCAGCCCCCATGGGGGTTTACAGCCCCAGCATTTT. Based on the CDR3 plus reference TRBV9 and TRBJ1-5, the full variable domain is DSGVTQTPKHLITATGQRVTLRCSPRSGDLSVYWYQQSLDQGLQFLIQYYNGEERAKGNILERFSAQQFPDLHSELNLSSLELGDSALYFCASSPHGGLQPQHFGDGTRLSIL.

The chain links TRBV28 to TRBJ2-2; TRBD2 matches 8 bases. There are 13 residues in the CDR3. Germline loops: CDR1 MDHEN, CDR2 SYDVKM. The V gene end was trimmed by 8 bases and the J gene end by 5 bases; junction bases not matched to a gene: 4. CDR3 coding DNA: TGTGCCAGCTTGGAGCGGGAGACCGGGGAGCTGTTTTTT. Protein sequence: CASLERETGELFF.

This rearrangement joins TRBV27 to TRBJ2-1; 10 nucleotides agree with TRBD2. Germline V gene data show CDR1 as MNHEY and CDR2 as SMNVEV (reference sequence). V dropped 7 bases and J dropped 7; count of bases not matched to a gene: 7. The CDR3 consists of 14 residues. CDR3 in amino acids: CASKASGSINEQFF. The CDR3 DNA reads TGTGCCAGCAAAGCTAGCGGGAGTATAAATGAGCAGTTCTTC.

The chain has TRBV5-1 and TRBJ2-7, with D possibly matching TRBD2 (5 bases). CDR1 is SGHRS, CDR2 YFSETQ, per germline. The CDR3 extends over 13 amino acids. V lost 4 bases and J 0 bases, leaving 8 bases between the germline ends. The DNA of the CDR3 is TGCGCCAGCAGCGGAGGCCTCTCCTACGAGCAGTACTTC. Protein sequence: CASSGGLSYEQYF.

This clone was detected only once. This chain joins TRBV6-1 and TRBJ2-7; no reliable D call. CDR1 is MNHNS, CDR2 SASEGT, per germline. Trimming shortened V by 2 bases and J by 0 bases, and 8 bases separated the two germline ends. The CDR3 loop spans 14 amino acids. This chain's CDR3 is CASSELRSSYEQYF. For the CDR3, the DNA is TGTGCCAGCAGTGAACTTAGGAGCTCCTACGAGCAGTACTTC.

This chain joins TRBV14 and TRBJ2-7; 12 positions agree with TRBD1. The CDR3 has 16 amino acids. The V gene's germline CDR1 is SGHDN and CDR2 FVKESK. Unmatched junction bases numbered 9, after V lost 4 bases and J lost 5 bases. CDR3 bases: TGTGCCAGCAGCCCAGTAGGGACAGGGGGCCTGCACGAGCAGTACTTC. It specifies CASSPVGTGGLHEQYF.

The chain employs TRBV29-1 and TRBJ2-1; maybe TRBD2 (5 bases). The CDR3 runs to 13 residues. V shed 1 base and J shed 3 bases, with 7 bases lying between them. Germline loops: CDR1 SQVTM, CDR2 ANQGSEA. CDR3 in DNA: TGCAGCGTTGAAGCCGGGAACTACAATGAGCAGTTCTTC. Encoded protein: CSVEAGNYNEQFF.

The V call is TRBV7-9, the J call TRBJ2-7; D gene uncertain. Germline V gene sequence: CDR1 SEHNR, CDR2 FQNEAQ (reference sequence). V was pared by 4 bases and J by 0 bases, with 10 bases between. This CDR3 has 14 residues. This CDR3 is CASSSSVDSYEQYF. The CDR3 nucleotides read TGTGCCAGCAGCTCGAGCGTAGACTCCTACGAGCAGTACTTC.

This clone appeared a single time. The V and J genes are TRBV19 and TRBJ2-7, with unresolved D. The CDR3 spans 14 residues. V lost 5 bases and J 0 bases, leaving 11 bases between the germline ends. Germline V gene lookup returns CDR1 LNHDA and CDR2 SQIVND (reference sequence). This CDR3 is CASSGFSASYEQYF. CDR3 sequence (DNA): TGTGCCAGTAGTGGGTTTTCGGCCTCCTACGAGCAGTACTTC.

The V call is TRBV15, the J call TRBJ1-2, with TRBD1 as a possible D gene (5 bases). CDR1 and CDR2 from the germline V gene are LNHNV and YYDKDF (reference sequence). Deletions cut 0 bases from V and 2 bases from J, with 7 bases between. The CDR3 runs 14 residues. CDR3: CATSRDEGNYGYTF. Here the CDR3 DNA reads TGTGCCACCAGCAGAGATGAGGGGAACTATGGCTACACCTTC.

As DNA, the CDR3 is TGTGCCAGCAGTTTATCGGGCCAAGAGACCCAGTACTTC. Protein product: CASSLSGQETQYF. V gene TRBV28 combines with J gene TRBJ2-5; D gene ambiguous. The V end was cut by 1 base, the J end by 1 base, with 4 bases between. From germline, CDR1 is MDHEN and CDR2 SYDVKM. The CDR3 loop spans 13 amino acids. The full variable domain, completed using reference TRBV28 and TRBJ2-5, is DVKVTQSSRYLVKRTGEKVFLECVQDMDHENMFWYRQDPGLGLRLIYFSYDVKMKEKGDIPEGYSVSREKKERFSLILESASTNQTSMYLCASSLSGQETQYFGPGTRLLVL.

Only a few counts were recorded for this clone. The V call is TRBV27, the J call TRBJ2-7; TRBD1 agrees at 7 bases. Germline V CDR1 and CDR2: MNHEY, SMNVEV (reference sequence). V lost 7 bases and J lost 7; bases outside the gene matches: 10. The CDR3 has 13 amino acids. The CDR3 DNA reads TGTGCCAGCACACTGACAGGGTCGAGAGAGCAGTACTTC. This translates into CASTLTGSREQYF.

In this sample, this clone turned up a few times. This likely stems from a read error, as it lies one base from a far larger clone. This sample also contains other DNA sequences that code for the same CDR3. This rearrangement joins TRBV27 to TRBJ2-7; 11 bases align to TRBD1. Germline-derived CDR1 and CDR2 are MNHEY and SMNVEV (reference sequence). V trimming: 4 bases; J trimming: 3 bases; junction bases outside the gene matches: 2. CDR3 length equals 14 residues. As DNA, the CDR3 is TGTGCCAGCAGTTCCGGGACAGGGGGCTACGAGCAGTACTTC. It yields the protein CASSSGTGGYEQYF.

The V call is TRBV5-5, the J call TRBJ2-1; D might be TRBD2 (5 bases). V was trimmed by 0 bases and J by 8 bases, leaving 15 bases between them. The CDR3 covers 15 residues. CDR1 is SGHKS, CDR2 YYEKEE, per germline (reference sequence). The CDR3 sequence is CASSLVGDGWDEQFF. CDR3 coding DNA: TGTGCCAGCAGCTTGGTGGGAGATGGATGGGATGAGCAGTTCTTC.

This chain links TRBV29-1 with TRBJ2-3; a weak D match, TRBD1 (5 bases). This CDR3 comprises 13 residues. Germline V gene sequence: CDR1 SQVTM, CDR2 ANQGSEA. Trimming shortened V by 4 bases and J by 2 bases, and 10 bases separated the two germline ends. The CDR3 DNA sequence: TGCAGCGTTGGGGGCGCCCTCACAGATACGCAGTATTTT. Translated: CSVGGALTDTQYF.

The chain combines TRBV27 with TRBJ2-7, with 10 bases aligning to TRBD1. Trimming cost V 4 bases and J 2 bases; bases outside gene matches: 5. The CDR3 loop spans 15 amino acids. Germline V gene lookup returns CDR1 MNHEY and CDR2 SMNVEV (reference sequence). DNA of the CDR3: TGTGCCAGCAGTTCCCGGACAGGGGGAACCTACGAGCAGTACTTC. Amino acid sequence: CASSSRTGGTYEQYF.

This clone was seen only once. V and J are TRBV4-1 and TRBJ1-3; 7 nucleotides agree with TRBD1. CDR1 is MGHRA, CDR2 YSYEKL, per germline. This CDR3 contains 14 residues. The junction had 6 bases not matched to a gene; V was cut back by 4 bases and J by 6 bases. The CDR3 DNA is TGCGCCAGCAGCCTAGGGACAGAGGAAAACACCATATATTTT. This codes for CASSLGTEENTIYF.

This chain connects TRBV5-1 to TRBJ2-7; D is uncertain. This CDR3 has 15 amino acids. V lost 0 bases and J 0 bases, leaving 10 bases between the germline ends. Germline V lookup: CDR1 SGHRS, CDR2 YFSETQ. The CDR3 coding sequence is TGCGCCAGCAGCTTGGGTCCCTCGAGCTCCTACGAGCAGTACTTC. Protein sequence: CASSLGPSSSYEQYF.

The chain uses TRBV6-5 and TRBJ2-2, with TRBD2 as a possible D gene (6 bases). This CDR3 is 14 amino acids long. V was cut by 2 bases and J by 9 bases, with 13 bases left in between. From germline, CDR1 is MNHEY and CDR2 SVGAGI. CDR3 bases: TGTGCCAGCAGTTACGGTGGGGGGTCCTGGGAGCTGTTTTTT. Protein: CASSYGGGSWELFF.

The sample holds one count of this clone. The chain recombines TRBV7-2 with TRBJ2-2, with D possibly being TRBD2 (6 bases). Germline V lookup: CDR1 SGHTA, CDR2 FQGNSA. The germline V and J ends were trimmed by 5 bases and 6 bases, with 16 bases remaining between them. The CDR3 runs to 15 residues. In DNA form, the CDR3 reads TGTGCCAGCAGCGCGAGCCATACGGGAGCCGGGGAGCTGTTTTTT. Translated, it gives CASSASHTGAGELFF.